This TCR beta chain is from a study of Graves' ophthalmopathy and Graves' hyperthyroidism. The study amplified TCR beta CDR3 regions using RNA transcripts. Second-round multiplex PCR followed a first-round RT-PCR using HTBI primers. TCRdb re-derived calls from the multiplex PCR reads in MiXCR, one entry per CDR3 protein. The repertoire holds around 1.1 million distinct CDR3 sequences, with roughly 35% as singletons. Whole-study findings and limits: Most expanded clonotypes from thyroid (those above 0.001 frequency) were also found in blood.

This clonotype has at least ten counts. Its antigen is not known. This receptor was obtained from an adult man with Graves' hyperthyroidism. Sample: peripheral blood or thyroid tissue (not recorded which).

The CDR3 region has the DNA TGTGCCAGCAGCGGGGGGAACTCCTACGAGCAGTACTTC. It specifies CASSGGNSYEQYF. The rearrangement joins TRBV9 to TRBJ2-7; D might be TRBD1 or TRBD2, each matching 5 bases. Germline V gives CDR1 SGDLS, CDR2 YYNGEE. The length of the CDR3 is 13 residues. Trimming took 3 bases from V and 0 from J, leaving 7 bases between them.